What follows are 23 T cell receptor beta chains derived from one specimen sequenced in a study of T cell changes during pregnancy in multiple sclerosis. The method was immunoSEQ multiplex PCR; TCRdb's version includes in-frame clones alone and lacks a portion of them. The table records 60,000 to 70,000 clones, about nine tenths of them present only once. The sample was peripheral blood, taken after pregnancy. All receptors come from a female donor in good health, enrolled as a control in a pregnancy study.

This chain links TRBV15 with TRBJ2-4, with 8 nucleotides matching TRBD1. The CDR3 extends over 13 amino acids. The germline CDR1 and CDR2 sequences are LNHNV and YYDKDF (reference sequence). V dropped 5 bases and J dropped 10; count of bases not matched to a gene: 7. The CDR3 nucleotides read TGTGCCACCAGCGGACAGGGTGAGGAGATTCAGTACTTC. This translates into CATSGQGEEIQYF.

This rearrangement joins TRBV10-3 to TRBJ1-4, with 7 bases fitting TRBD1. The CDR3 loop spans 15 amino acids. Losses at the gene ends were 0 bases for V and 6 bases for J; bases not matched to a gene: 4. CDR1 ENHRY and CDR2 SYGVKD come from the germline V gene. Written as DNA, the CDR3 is TGTGCCATCAGTGAGTCAGGGGGCGTGTATGAAAAACTGTTTTTT. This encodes CAISESGGVYEKLFF.

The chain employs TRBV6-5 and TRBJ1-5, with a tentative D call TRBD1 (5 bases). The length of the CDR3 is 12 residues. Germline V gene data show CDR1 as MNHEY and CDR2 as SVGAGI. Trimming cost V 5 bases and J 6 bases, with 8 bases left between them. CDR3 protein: CASSRRGQPQHF. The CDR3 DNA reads TGTGCCAGCAGTCGGAGGGGTCAGCCCCAGCATTTT.

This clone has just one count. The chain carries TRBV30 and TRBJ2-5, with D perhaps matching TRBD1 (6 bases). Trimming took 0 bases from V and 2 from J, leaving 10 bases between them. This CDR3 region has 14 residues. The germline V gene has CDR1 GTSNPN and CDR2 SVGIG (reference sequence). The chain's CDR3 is CAWSVGQGQETQYF. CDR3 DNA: TGTGCCTGGAGTGTCGGGCAGGGGCAAGAGACCCAGTACTTC.

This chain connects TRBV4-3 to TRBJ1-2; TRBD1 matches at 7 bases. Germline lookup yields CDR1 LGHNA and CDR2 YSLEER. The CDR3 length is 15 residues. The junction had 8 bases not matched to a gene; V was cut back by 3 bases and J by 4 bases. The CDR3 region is CASSQTTGKGYGYTF. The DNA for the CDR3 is TGCGCCAGCAGCCAGACGACAGGGAAAGGCTATGGCTACACCTTC.

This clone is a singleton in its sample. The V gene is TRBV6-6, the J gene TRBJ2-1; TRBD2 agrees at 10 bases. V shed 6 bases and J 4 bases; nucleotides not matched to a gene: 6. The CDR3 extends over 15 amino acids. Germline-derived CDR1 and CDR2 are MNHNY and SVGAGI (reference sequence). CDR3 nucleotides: TGTGCCAGCAGCCAGACTAGCGGGCGATACAATGAGCAGTTCTTC. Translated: CASSQTSGRYNEQFF.

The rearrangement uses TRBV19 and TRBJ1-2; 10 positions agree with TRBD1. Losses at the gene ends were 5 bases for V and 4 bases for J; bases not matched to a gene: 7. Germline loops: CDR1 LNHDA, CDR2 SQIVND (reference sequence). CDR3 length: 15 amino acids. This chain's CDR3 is CASSWGTGVGYGYTF. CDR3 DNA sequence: TGTGCCAGTAGTTGGGGGACAGGGGTCGGCTATGGCTACACCTTC. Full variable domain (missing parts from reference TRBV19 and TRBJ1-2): DGGITQSPKYLFRKEGQNVTLSCEQNLNHDAMYWYRQDPGQGLRLIYYSQIVNDFQKGDIAEGYSVSREKKESFPLTVTSAQKNPTAFYLCASSWGTGVGYGYTFGSGTRLTVV.

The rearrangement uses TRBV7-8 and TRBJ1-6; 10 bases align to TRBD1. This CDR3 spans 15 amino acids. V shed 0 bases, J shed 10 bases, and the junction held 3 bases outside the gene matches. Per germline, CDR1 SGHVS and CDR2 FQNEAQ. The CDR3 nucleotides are TGTGCCAGCAGCTTAGCCGGGACAGGGGAATCACCCCTCCACTTT. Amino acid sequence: CASSLAGTGESPLHF.

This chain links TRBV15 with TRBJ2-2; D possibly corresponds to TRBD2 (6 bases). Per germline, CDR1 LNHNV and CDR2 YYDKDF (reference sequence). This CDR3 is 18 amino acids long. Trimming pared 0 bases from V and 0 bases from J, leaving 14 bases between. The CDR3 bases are TGTGCCACCAGCAGAGATTTGGGACTCAGCGCGAACACCGGGGAGCTGTTTTTT. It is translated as CATSRDLGLSANTGELFF.

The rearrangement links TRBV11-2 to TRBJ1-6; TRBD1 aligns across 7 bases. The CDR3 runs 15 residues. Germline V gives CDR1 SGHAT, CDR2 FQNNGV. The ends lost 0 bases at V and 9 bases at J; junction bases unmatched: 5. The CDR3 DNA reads TGTGCCAGCAGCTTAGAGGACAGGTGGACTTCACCCCTCCACTTT. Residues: CASSLEDRWTSPLHF.

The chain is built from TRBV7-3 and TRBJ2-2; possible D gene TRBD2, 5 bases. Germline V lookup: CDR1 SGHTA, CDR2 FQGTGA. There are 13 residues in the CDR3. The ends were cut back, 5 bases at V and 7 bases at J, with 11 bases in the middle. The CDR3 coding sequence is TGTGCCAGCAGCCCCCTCGGGGACGGGGAGCTGTTTTTT. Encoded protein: CASSPLGDGELFF.

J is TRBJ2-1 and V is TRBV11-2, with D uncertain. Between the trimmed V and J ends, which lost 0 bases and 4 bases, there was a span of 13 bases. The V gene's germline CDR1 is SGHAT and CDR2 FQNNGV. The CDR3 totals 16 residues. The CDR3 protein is CASSLEATLRYNEQFF. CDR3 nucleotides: TGTGCCAGCAGCTTAGAAGCAACCTTACGATACAATGAGCAGTTCTTC.

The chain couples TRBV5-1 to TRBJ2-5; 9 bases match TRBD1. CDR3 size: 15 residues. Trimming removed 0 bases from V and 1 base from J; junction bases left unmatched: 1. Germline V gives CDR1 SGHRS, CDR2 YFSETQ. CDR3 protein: CASSLDRGRQETQYF. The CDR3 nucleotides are TGCGCCAGCAGCTTGGACAGGGGGCGCCAAGAGACCCAGTACTTC.

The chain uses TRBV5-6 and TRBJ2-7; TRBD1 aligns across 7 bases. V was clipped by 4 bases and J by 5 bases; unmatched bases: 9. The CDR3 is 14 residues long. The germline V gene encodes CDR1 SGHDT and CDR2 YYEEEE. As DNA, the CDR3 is TGTGCCAGCAGCCGACAGGGCCCCGTAAACGAGCAGTACTTC. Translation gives CASSRQGPVNEQYF.

The CDR3 loop is CASSHGTGGNSEAFF. The CDR3 coding sequence is TGCGCCAGCAGCCACGGGACAGGGGGCAACTCTGAAGCTTTCTTT. The chain carries TRBV4-3 and TRBJ1-1; 12 bases map to TRBD1. CDR3 length equals 15 residues. Trimming removed 3 bases from V and 6 bases from J; junction bases left unmatched: 5. Germline V gene data show CDR1 as LGHNA and CDR2 as YSLEER.

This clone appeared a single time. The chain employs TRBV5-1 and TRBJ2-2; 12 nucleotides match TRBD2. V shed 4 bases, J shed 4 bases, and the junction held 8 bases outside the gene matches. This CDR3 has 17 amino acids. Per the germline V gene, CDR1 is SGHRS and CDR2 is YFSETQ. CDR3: CASSATSGGPGTGELFF. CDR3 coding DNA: TGCGCCAGCAGCGCGACTAGCGGGGGCCCCGGCACCGGGGAGCTGTTTTTT. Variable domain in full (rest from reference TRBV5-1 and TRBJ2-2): KAGVTQTPRYLIKTRGQQVTLSCSPISGHRSVSWYQQTPGQGLQFLFEYFSETQRNKGNFPGRFSGRQFSNSRSEMNVSTLELGDSALYLCASSATSGGPGTGELFFGEGSRLTVL.

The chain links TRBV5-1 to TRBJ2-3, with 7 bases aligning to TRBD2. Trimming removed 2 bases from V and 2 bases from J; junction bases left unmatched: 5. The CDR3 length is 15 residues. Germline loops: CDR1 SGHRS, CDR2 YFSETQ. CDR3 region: CASSFAGDLTDTQYF. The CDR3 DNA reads TGCGCCAGCAGCTTCGCGGGGGACCTCACAGATACGCAGTATTTT.

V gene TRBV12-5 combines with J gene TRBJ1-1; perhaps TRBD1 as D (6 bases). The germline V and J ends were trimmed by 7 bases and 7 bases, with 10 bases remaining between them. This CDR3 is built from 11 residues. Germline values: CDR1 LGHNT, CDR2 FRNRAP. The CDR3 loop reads CASAQQGEAFF. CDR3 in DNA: TGTGCTAGTGCTCAACAGGGTGAAGCTTTCTTT. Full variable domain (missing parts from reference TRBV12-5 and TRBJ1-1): DARVTQTPRHKVTEMGQEVTMRCQPILGHNTVFWYRQTMMQGLELLAYFRNRAPLDDSGMPKDRFSAEMPDATLATLKIQPSEPRDSAVYFCASAQQGEAFFGQGTRLTVV.

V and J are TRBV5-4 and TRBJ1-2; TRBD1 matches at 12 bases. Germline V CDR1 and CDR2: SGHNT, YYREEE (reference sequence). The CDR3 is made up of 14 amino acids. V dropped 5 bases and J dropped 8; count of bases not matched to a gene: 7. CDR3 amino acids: CASRTGQGARGYTF. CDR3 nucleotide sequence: TGTGCCAGCAGAACGGGACAGGGGGCGCGGGGCTACACCTTC.

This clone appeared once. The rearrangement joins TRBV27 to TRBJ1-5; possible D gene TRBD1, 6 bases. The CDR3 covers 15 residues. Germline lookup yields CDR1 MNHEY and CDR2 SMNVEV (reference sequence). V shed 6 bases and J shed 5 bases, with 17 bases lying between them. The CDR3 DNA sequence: TGTGCCAGCAGAAGTCTTTTTGAGGGGGATCAGCCCCAGCATTTT. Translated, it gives CASRSLFEGDQPQHF.

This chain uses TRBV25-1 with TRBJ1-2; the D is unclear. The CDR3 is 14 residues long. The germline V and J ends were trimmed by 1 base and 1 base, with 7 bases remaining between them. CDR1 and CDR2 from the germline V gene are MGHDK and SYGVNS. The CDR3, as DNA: TGTGCCAGCAGTGAATTTGGCAGTAACTATGGCTACACCTTC. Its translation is CASSEFGSNYGYTF.

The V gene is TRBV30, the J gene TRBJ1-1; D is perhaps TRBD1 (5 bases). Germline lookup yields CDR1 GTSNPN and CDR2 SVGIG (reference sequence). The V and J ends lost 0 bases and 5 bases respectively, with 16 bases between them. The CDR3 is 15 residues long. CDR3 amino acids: CAWSVRGFGSTEAFF. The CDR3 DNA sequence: TGTGCCTGGAGTGTAAGGGGATTTGGAAGTACTGAAGCTTTCTTT.

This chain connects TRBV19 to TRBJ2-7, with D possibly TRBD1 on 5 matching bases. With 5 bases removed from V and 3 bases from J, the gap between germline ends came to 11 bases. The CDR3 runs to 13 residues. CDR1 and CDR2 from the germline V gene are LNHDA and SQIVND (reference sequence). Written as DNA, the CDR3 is TGTGCCAGTAGTTCACAGGATCTCTACGAGCAGTACTTC. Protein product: CASSSQDLYEQYF.